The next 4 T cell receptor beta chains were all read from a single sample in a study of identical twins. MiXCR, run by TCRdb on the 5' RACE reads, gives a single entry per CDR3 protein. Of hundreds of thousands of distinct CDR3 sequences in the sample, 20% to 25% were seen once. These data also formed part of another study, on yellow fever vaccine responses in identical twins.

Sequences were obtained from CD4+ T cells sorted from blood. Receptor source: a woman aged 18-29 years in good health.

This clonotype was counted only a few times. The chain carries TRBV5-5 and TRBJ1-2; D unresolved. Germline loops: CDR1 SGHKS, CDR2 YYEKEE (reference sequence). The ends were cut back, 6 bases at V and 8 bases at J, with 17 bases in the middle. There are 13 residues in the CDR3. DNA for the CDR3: TGTGCCAGCAACCCTCCCGGGTTATCGGGCTACACCTTC. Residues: CASNPPGLSGYTF. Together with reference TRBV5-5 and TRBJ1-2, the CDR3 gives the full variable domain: DAGVTQSPTHLIKTRGQQVTLRCSPISGHKSVSWYQQVLGQGPQFIFQYYEKEERGRGNFPDRFSARQFPNYSSELNVNALLLGDSALYLCASNPPGLSGYTFGSGTRLTVV.

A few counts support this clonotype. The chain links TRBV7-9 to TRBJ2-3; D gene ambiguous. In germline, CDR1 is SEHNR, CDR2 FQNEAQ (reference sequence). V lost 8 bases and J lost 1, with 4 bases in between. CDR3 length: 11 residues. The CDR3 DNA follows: TGTGCCAGCGAAGGCACAGATACGCAGTATTTT. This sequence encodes CASEGTDTQYF.

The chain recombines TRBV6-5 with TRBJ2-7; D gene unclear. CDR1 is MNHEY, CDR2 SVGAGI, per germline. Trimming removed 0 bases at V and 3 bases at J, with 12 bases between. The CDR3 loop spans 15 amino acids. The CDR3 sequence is CASSYSFQSGYEQYF. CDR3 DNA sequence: TGTGCCAGCAGTTACTCATTTCAGTCCGGCTACGAGCAGTACTTC.

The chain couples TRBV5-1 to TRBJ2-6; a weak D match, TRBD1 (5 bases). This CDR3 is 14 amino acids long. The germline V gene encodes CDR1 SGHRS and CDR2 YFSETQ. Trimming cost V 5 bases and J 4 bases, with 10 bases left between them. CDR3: CASRSGLGANVLTF. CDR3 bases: TGCGCCAGCAGATCAGGGTTAGGGGCCAACGTCCTGACTTTC.